The present TCR beta chain was sequenced within a study of T-cell reconstitution after alpha-beta-depleted transplantation in children. Preparation of the TCRbeta library involved a method that used unique molecular identifiers. Using its own MiXCR run on the PCR reads, TCRdb lists one record per CDR3 protein. The table includes 240,000 or so distinct CDR3 sequences, approximately 12% detected once. This clonotype was observed many times. The sequence came from a human donor who donated a stem cell graft to a child with acute lymphoblastic leukemia. Here the sequenced sample was PBMCs from the stem cell graft donor, taken from the stem cell graft.

CDR3 in amino acids: CASSYGQGMNQPQHF. DNA of the CDR3: TGTGCCAGCAGCTACGGACAGGGGATGAATCAGCCCCAGCATTTT. The chain is built from TRBV6-2 or TRBV6-3 and TRBJ1-5; 9 bases are shared with TRBD1. The V gene's germline CDR1 is MNHEY and CDR2 SVGEGT. The CDR3 extends over 15 amino acids. J lost 4 bases, V lost 6 bases, and 7 bases had no gene match.